Listed below are T cell receptor beta chains from one sample, sequenced in a study of T cells in Graves' hyperthyroidism and ophthalmopathy. TCRdb passed the multiplex PCR reads through MiXCR, listing each CDR3 protein once. The sample holds around 380,000 distinct CDR3 sequences, roughly 12% seen once. The sequencing sample was made of blood. These TCRs come from a man aged 25-40 years with Graves' hyperthyroidism that later progressed to Graves' ophthalmopathy. Both conserved end residues are part of each CDR3. Fields, in order: D gene, V gene, CDR3 length, J gene, clone size, CDR3 protein, CDR3 DNA. A D gene is named only where the DNA matches it firmly. Clone size is given for some rows only: seen once, a few or many times, or a class if the clone is expanded.

NA	TRBV2	14	TRBJ1-5	many	CASSAPDTNQPQHF	TGTGCCAGCAGTGCCCCTGACACGAATCAGCCCCAGCATTTT
NA	TRBV18	15	TRBJ1-1	NA	CVSSPPGKGGTEAFF	TGTGTCAGCTCTCCCCCGGGTAAGGGGGGCACTGAAGCTTTCTTT
NA	TRBV7-6	13	TRBJ1-1	many	CASSATGTTEAFF	TGTGCCAGCAGCGCTACAGGGACCACTGAAGCTTTCTTT
NA	TRBV7-9	13	TRBJ2-7	NA	CASSLEARAEQYF	TGTGCCAGCAGCTTAGAGGCCAGGGCCGAGCAGTACTTC
TRBD1	TRBV15	16	TRBJ1-6	few	CATSTATGAVNSPLHF	TGTGCCACCAGCACAGCCACAGGGGCGGTAAATTCACCCCTCCACTTT
TRBD1	TRBV24-1	16	TRBJ2-3	NA	CATRPHDRGGPDTQYF	TGTGCCACCAGACCCCACGACAGGGGGGGTCCAGATACGCAGTATTTT
TRBD1	TRBV11-2	17	TRBJ1-5	NA	CASSLRTGGILDQPQHF	TGTGCCAGCAGCCTTAGGACAGGGGGTATTCTGGATCAGCCCCAGCATTTT
NA	TRBV12-3/TRBV12-4	13	TRBJ2-5	many	CASRRGPGETQYF	TGTGCCAGCAGGCGGGGGCCAGGGGAGACCCAGTACTTC
TRBD1	TRBV20-1	12	TRBJ2-5	few	CSATDREETQYF	TGCAGTGCTACGGACAGGGAAGAGACCCAGTACTTC
NA	TRBV28	12	TRBJ1-1	many	CASSYRRTEAFF	TGTGCCAGCAGTTACAGGCGAACTGAAGCTTTCTTT
NA	TRBV5-1	13	TRBJ2-7	many	CASSLGGIYEQYF	TGCGCCAGCAGCTTAGGCGGCATCTACGAGCAGTACTTC
NA	TRBV7-6	14	TRBJ1-2	NA	CASSLDPEAAGYTF	TGTGCCAGCAGCTTAGACCCTGAGGCAGCTGGCTACACCTTC
TRBD2	TRBV7-6	17	TRBJ2-5	many	CASSLGTSGGVQETQYF	TGTGCCAGCAGCTTAGGGACTAGCGGGGGAGTCCAAGAGACCCAGTACTTC
TRBD2	TRBV11-3	16	TRBJ2-1	NA	CASSWTSGGARFEQFF	TGTGCCAGCAGCTGGACTAGCGGGGGGGCTAGGTTTGAGCAGTTCTTC
NA	TRBV2	15	TRBJ1-1	many	CASRFDWGGNTEAFF	TGTGCCAGCAGATTCGACTGGGGCGGGAACACTGAAGCTTTCTTT
TRBD2	TRBV10-1	14	TRBJ2-3	NA	CASSETSGTDTQYF	TGCGCCAGCAGTGAGACTAGCGGCACAGATACGCAGTATTTT
NA	TRBV12-3/TRBV12-4	17	TRBJ2-1	NA	CASSLEAQDSSYNEQFF	TGTGCCAGCAGTTTAGAGGCTCAAGATAGCTCCTACAATGAGCAGTTCTTC
TRBD1	TRBV20-1	14	TRBJ1-3	few	CSATRQGSVNTIYF	TGCAGTGCTACGCGACAGGGTTCTGTAAACACCATATATTTT
NA	TRBV30	16	TRBJ1-1	NA	CAWSAPGPRTFTEAFF	TGTGCCTGGAGTGCCCCGGGACCGAGGACGTTCACTGAAGCTTTCTTT
TRBD1	TRBV28	15	TRBJ1-1	many	CASKGTGGLNTEAFF	TGTGCCAGCAAGGGGACAGGGGGCTTGAACACTGAAGCTTTCTTT
NA	TRBV19	15	TRBJ2-7	few	CASTPTTRRADEQYF	TGTGCCAGTACTCCAACCACCCGGAGGGCTGACGAGCAGTACTTC
TRBD1	TRBV28	15	TRBJ2-7	few	CASSSLTGPILEQYF	TGTGCCAGCAGTTCTTTGACAGGGCCTATACTCGAGCAGTACTTC
NA	TRBV19	14	TRBJ1-1	NA	CASTLRGLHTEAFF	TGTGCCAGTACCCTCAGGGGACTTCACACTGAAGCTTTCTTT
NA	TRBV6-5	14	TRBJ2-5	many	CASSYVDNQETQYF	TGTGCCAGCAGTTACGTGGACAACCAAGAGACCCAGTACTTC
NA	TRBV6-6	14	TRBJ1-2	NA	CASSYPDYRGGYTF	TGTGCCAGCAGTTACCCCGATTACCGAGGAGGCTACACCTTC
NA	TRBV27	13	TRBJ2-7	many	CASSFQPSYEQYF	TGTGCCAGCAGTTTCCAACCCTCCTACGAGCAGTACTTC
NA	TRBV5-5	16	TRBJ1-6	once	CASSSDIQRDNSPLHF	TGTGCCAGCAGCTCAGACATACAGAGGGATAATTCACCCCTCCACTTT
NA	TRBV2	15	TRBJ2-2	many	CASSGTAANTGELFF	TGTGCCAGCAGTGGGACTGCCGCGAACACCGGGGAGCTGTTTTTT
NA	TRBV18	15	TRBJ2-7	NA	CASSPPGRIGYEQYF	TGTGCCAGCTCACCACCTGGCAGGATAGGCTACGAGCAGTACTTC
TRBD1	TRBV5-5	14	TRBJ2-7	NA	CASSFRQGTYEQYF	TGTGCCAGCAGCTTCCGACAGGGTACCTACGAGCAGTACTTC
NA	TRBV15	12	TRBJ1-2	many	CATSRDSYGYTF	TGTGCCACCAGCAGGGACAGCTATGGCTACACCTTC
TRBD1	TRBV20-1	15	TRBJ2-1	few	CSANHWQGAGNEQFF	TGCAGTGCTAATCACTGGCAGGGGGCGGGAAATGAGCAGTTCTTC
NA	TRBV28	15	TRBJ2-1	many	CASSLGGRPYNEQFF	TGTGCCAGCAGTTTGGGGGGGCGCCCCTACAATGAGCAGTTCTTC
TRBD1	TRBV2	14	TRBJ1-5	many	CASGGTGINQPQHF	TGTGCCAGCGGGGGGACAGGGATTAATCAGCCCCAGCATTTT
NA	TRBV27	14	TRBJ1-3	many	CASSFSGIGNTIYF	TGTGCCAGCAGTTTCTCGGGGATTGGAAACACCATATATTTT
NA	TRBV12-3/TRBV12-4	14	TRBJ2-7	few	CASSLNDIYYEQYF	TGTGCCAGCAGTTTAAACGACATCTACTACGAGCAGTACTTC
TRBD2	TRBV7-9	16	TRBJ2-3	NA	CASSPRAAGGPDTQYF	TGTGCCAGCAGCCCCCGCGCGGCGGGGGGCCCAGATACGCAGTATTTT
TRBD2	TRBV28	16	TRBJ2-2	NA	CASSLPLAGGPGELFF	TGTGCCAGCAGTTTACCCCTAGCGGGGGGGCCCGGGGAGCTGTTTTTT
TRBD1	TRBV5-5	15	TRBJ1-4	few	CASSVTTGYYEKLFF	TGTGCCAGCAGCGTAACGACAGGGTATTATGAAAAACTGTTTTTT
TRBD1	TRBV5-8	18	TRBJ2-5	NA	CASSSGQGSAVIQETQYF	TGTGCCAGCAGCTCCGGACAGGGATCGGCGGTGATCCAAGAGACCCAGTACTTC
NA	TRBV28	12	TRBJ1-6	many	CASSFAVSPLHF	TGTGCCAGCAGTTTCGCGGTTTCACCCCTCCACTTT
NA	TRBV18	14	TRBJ1-2	many	CASSRDASNYGYTF	TGTGCCAGCTCAAGGGACGCCTCTAACTATGGCTACACCTTC
NA	TRBV20-1	15	TRBJ2-7	many	CSARDIQGGVYEQYF	TGCAGTGCTAGAGATATACAGGGAGGAGTCTACGAGCAGTACTTC
TRBD2	TRBV3-1	15	TRBJ2-3	many	CASSPTSGGTDTQYF	TGTGCCAGCAGCCCGACTAGCGGGGGCACAGATACGCAGTATTTT
NA	TRBV6-1	15	TRBJ1-2	NA	CASSEPRGGNYGYTF	TGTGCCAGCAGTGAACCTCGAGGAGGGAACTATGGCTACACCTTC
NA	TRBV18	15	TRBJ2-7	few	CASSPGTKGVHEQYF	TGTGCCAGCTCACCCGGGACGAAAGGGGTCCACGAGCAGTACTTC
NA	TRBV29-1	15	TRBJ2-3	NA	CSVEGSQARTDTQYF	TGCAGCGTTGAGGGGTCGCAGGCTAGGACAGATACGCAGTATTTT
NA	TRBV6-5	16	TRBJ2-7	few	CASSSPDLGGPYEQYF	TGTGCCAGCAGTTCCCCAGACCTTGGAGGGCCCTACGAGCAGTACTTC
NA	TRBV5-1	17	TRBJ2-3	few	CASSSKGLGGHTDTQYF	TGCGCCAGCAGCTCAAAAGGTCTGGGGGGTCACACAGATACGCAGTATTTT
TRBD1	TRBV29-1	14	TRBJ1-4	NA	CSVYAGTGHEKLFF	TGCAGCGTTTATGCCGGGACAGGGCATGAAAAACTGTTTTTT
NA	TRBV20-1	19	TRBJ2-5	NA	CSASGDLSLKLAERETQYF	TGCAGTGCTAGTGGAGATTTAAGTCTTAAACTAGCAGAACGAGAGACCCAGTACTTC
NA	TRBV28	17	TRBJ2-5	few	CASSSPTSGGERETQYF	TGTGCCAGCAGTTCGCCAACTTCGGGGGGCGAAAGGGAGACCCAGTACTTC